This T cell receptor (beta chain) was profiled in a study of beta chain features in type 1 diabetes. This clone was counted between two and nine times. No antigen is known for it. The investigators reverse transcribed all of the isolated RNA, so they sequenced expressed TCRB transcripts. Sequenced by immunoSEQ multiplex PCR; TCRdb stores in-frame clones only, minus some. The sample records 330,000 or so clones, about 19% being singletons. General study findings and limits: There were fewer insertions and more deletions at the VDJ junctions of type 1 diabetes patients.

The CDR3 is 14 residues long. CDR1 is SQVTM and CDR2 is ANQGSEA in the germline V gene. V was cut by 6 bases and J by 0 bases, with 14 bases left in between. The sequence was collected from a woman between 18 and 29 years old in good health. This rearrangement joins TRBV29-1 to TRBJ1-1, with D perhaps TRBD1 (6 bases). Sequencing was performed on naive CD4+ T cells from blood. Here the CDR3 DNA reads TGCAGCGTAGTCGGACAGATTTTGAACACTGAAGCTTTCTTT. This translates into CSVVGQILNTEAFF.